This TCR beta chain was obtained from a study of blood T cell repertoires in COVID-19. The wider study: Sources were T cells, B-cell-depleted T cells, or PBMCs; the material itself was cDNA or gDNA.

Authors' methods: Reference gene primers were amplified, and this amplification served to estimate nucleated cell counts. The method was immunoSEQ multiplex PCR; TCRdb's version includes in-frame clones alone and lacks a portion of them. Clone size and the V and J calls come from that table; the DNA yielded D and trimming. Of more than 250,000 clones listed, around four fifths are singletons. From germline, CDR1 is SGHDT and CDR2 YYEEEE. This CDR3 comprises 14 residues. V shed 1 base and J shed 2 bases, with 10 bases lying between them. Sequenced input: peripheral blood. The chain is built from TRBV5-6 and TRBJ2-7, with D hard to call. The TCR sequence derives from a woman between 45 and 60 years old with acute or convalescent COVID-19. CDR3 DNA sequence: TGTGCCAGCAGCTTGCCGACTCCTGCCTACGAGCAGTACTTC. Protein sequence: CASSLPTPAYEQYF.